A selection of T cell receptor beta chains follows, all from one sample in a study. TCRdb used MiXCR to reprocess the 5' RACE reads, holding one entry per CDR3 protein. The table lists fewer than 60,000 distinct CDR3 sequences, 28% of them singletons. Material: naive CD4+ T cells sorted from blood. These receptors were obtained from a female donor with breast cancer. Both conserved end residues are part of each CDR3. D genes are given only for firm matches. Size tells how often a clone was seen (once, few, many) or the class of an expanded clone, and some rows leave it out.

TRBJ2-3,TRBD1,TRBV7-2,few,TGTGCCAGCAGCCGGGACAGGGGTGGAGATACGCAGTATTTT,CASSRDRGGDTQYF
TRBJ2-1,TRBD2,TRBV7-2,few,TGTGCCAGCAGCTTACGGGGCGGGAGGGCTCTCGAGAGTGAGCAGTTCTTC,CASSLRGGRALESEQFF
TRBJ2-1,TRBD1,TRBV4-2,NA,TGTGCCAGCACCTTTGGAGGGGGACAGGGAAACAATGAGCAGTTCTTC,CASTFGGGQGNNEQFF
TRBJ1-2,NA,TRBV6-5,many,TGTGCCAGCAGTTACTCGACACAAAGCTATGGCTACACCTTC,CASSYSTQSYGYTF
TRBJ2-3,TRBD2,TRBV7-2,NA,TGTGCCAGCAGCTTCCAACTAGCGTCAGATACGCAGTATTTT,CASSFQLASDTQYF
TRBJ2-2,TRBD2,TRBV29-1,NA,TGCAGCGTTGAAGATGGCCTAGCGGGAGATCCCGGGGAGCTGTTTTTT,CSVEDGLAGDPGELFF
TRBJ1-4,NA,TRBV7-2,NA,TGTGCCAGCAGCTTGTCTAAGGAAAAACTGTTTTTT,CASSLSKEKLFF
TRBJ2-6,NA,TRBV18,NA,TGTGCCAGCTCACCTCCGACTGAAACTGGGGCCAACGTCCTGACTTTC,CASSPPTETGANVLTF
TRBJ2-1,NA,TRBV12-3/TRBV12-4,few,TGTGCCAGCAGGGACCGAAACTTTTACAATGAGCAGTTCTTC,CASRDRNFYNEQFF
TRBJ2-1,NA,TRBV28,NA,TGTGCCAGCAGTTTCGGGTTAAAGCTTGGGGTCTACAATGAGCAGTTCTTC,CASSFGLKLGVYNEQFF
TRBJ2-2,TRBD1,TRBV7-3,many,TGTGCCAACAGACAGGGTACCGGGGAGCTGTTTTTT,CANRQGTGELFF
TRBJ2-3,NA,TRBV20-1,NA,TGCAGTGCTAGTAACGTTTTAGGCACAGATACGCAGTATTTT,CSASNVLGTDTQYF
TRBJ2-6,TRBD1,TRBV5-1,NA,TGCGCCAGCAGCTTTCAGGGGGCCGCTGGGGCCAACGTCCTGACTTTC,CASSFQGAAGANVLTF
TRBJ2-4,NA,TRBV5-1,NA,TGCGCCAGCAGCTTGGACAACGGCATTCAGTACTTC,CASSLDNGIQYF
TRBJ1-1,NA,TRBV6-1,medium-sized,TGTGCCAGCAACCTAAGGGTGAACACTGAAGCTTTCTTT,CASNLRVNTEAFF
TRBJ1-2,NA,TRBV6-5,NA,TGTGCCAGTAGATATGGCTACACCTTC,CASRYGYTF
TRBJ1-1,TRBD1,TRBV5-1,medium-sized,TGCGCCAGCAGCTTGGCCGGGACAGTAAACACTGAAGCTTTCTTT,CASSLAGTVNTEAFF
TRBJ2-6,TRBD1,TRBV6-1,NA,TGTGCCAGCGACAGGGGGCTTTCTGGGGCCAACGTCCTGACTTTC,CASDRGLSGANVLTF
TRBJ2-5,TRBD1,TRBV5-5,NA,TGTGCCAGCAGCTTGACGCAGGGGGTTGTAGAGACCCAGTACTTC,CASSLTQGVVETQYF
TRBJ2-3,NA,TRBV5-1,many,TGCGCCAGCAGCTTGGCCCAGGGGTGGGCAGATACGCAGTATTTT,CASSLAQGWADTQYF
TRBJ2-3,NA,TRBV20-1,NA,TGCAGAGGAATAGGGGTTAGCACAGATACGCAGTATTTT,CRGIGVSTDTQYF
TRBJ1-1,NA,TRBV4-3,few,TGCGCCAGCAGCCGCAAGGGGTCGAACACTGAAGCTTTCTTT,CASSRKGSNTEAFF
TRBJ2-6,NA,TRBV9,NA,TGTGCCAGCAGCGCCCCCCGGGACTGGCAAAACTCTGGGGCCAACGTCCTGACTTTC,CASSAPRDWQNSGANVLTF
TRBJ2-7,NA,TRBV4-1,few,TGCGCCAGCAGCCAAGAAATGGGGGGTGGGTACGAGCAGTACTTC,CASSQEMGGGYEQYF
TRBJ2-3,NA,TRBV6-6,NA,TGTGCCAGCAGCCGAGTAGCGGAAAGCACAGATACGCAGTATTTT,CASSRVAESTDTQYF
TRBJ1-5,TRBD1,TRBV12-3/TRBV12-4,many,TGTGCCAGCAGTTTAGGACAGGGGAACAATCAGCCCCAGCATTTT,CASSLGQGNNQPQHF
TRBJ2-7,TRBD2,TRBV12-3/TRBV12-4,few,TGTGCCAGCAGTTTATGGAGCGGGGGAATAACCTACGAGCAGTACTTC,CASSLWSGGITYEQYF
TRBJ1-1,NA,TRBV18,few,TGTGCCAGCTCACCCAACATAGACGTGGGCACTGAAGCTTTCTTT,CASSPNIDVGTEAFF
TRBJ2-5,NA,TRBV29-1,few,TGCAGCGCCCCTAGACAGGATCTACAAGAGACCCAGTACTTC,CSAPRQDLQETQYF
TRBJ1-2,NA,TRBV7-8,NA,TGTGCCAGCAGCTACCAGGGCCTTTATGGCTACACCTTC,CASSYQGLYGYTF
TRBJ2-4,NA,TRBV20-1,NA,TGCAGTGCTTCCCAGGGTTATGCCAAAAACATTCAGTACTTC,CSASQGYAKNIQYF
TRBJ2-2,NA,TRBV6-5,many,TGTGCCAGCAGTACCCACAAGGTCGGGGGCACCGGGGAGCTGTTTTTT,CASSTHKVGGTGELFF
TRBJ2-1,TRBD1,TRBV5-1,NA,TGCGCCGGCAGCTTGGACAGGGGGTCCTACAATGAGCAGTTCTTC,CAGSLDRGSYNEQFF
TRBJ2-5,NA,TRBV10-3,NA,TGTGCCATCATAGGACCTGGGGGGACCCAGTACTTC,CAIIGPGGTQYF
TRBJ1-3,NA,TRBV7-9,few,TGTGCCAGCAGCTTATTAATTCGGGGGCACTCTGGAAACACCATATATTTT,CASSLLIRGHSGNTIYF
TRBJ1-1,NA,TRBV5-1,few,TGCGCCAGCAAAAGCCTGGCGGGTAACACTGAAGCTTTCTTT,CASKSLAGNTEAFF
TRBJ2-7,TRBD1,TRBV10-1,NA,TGCGCCAGCAGTGGACAGGGCTACGAGCAGTACTTC,CASSGQGYEQYF
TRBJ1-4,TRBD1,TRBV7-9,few,TGTGCCAGCAGCCCACCAGGACAGGGGGAGGAAAAACTGTTTTTT,CASSPPGQGEEKLFF
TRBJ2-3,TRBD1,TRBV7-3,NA,TGTGCCAGCAGCTTGACAGGGGGAATGACAGATACGCAGTATTTT,CASSLTGGMTDTQYF
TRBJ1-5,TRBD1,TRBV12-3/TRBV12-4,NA,TGTGCCAGCAGCCCAGGACAGGGCTTTTTTCAGCCCCAGCATTTT,CASSPGQGFFQPQHF
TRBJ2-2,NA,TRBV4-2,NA,TGTGCCAGCAGCCCGTTCTCGGGGTGGACCGGGGAGCTGTTTTTT,CASSPFSGWTGELFF
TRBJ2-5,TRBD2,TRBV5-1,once,TGCGCCAGCAGGATCATTAGCGGGGGGCAGGAGACCCAGTACTTC,CASRIISGGQETQYF